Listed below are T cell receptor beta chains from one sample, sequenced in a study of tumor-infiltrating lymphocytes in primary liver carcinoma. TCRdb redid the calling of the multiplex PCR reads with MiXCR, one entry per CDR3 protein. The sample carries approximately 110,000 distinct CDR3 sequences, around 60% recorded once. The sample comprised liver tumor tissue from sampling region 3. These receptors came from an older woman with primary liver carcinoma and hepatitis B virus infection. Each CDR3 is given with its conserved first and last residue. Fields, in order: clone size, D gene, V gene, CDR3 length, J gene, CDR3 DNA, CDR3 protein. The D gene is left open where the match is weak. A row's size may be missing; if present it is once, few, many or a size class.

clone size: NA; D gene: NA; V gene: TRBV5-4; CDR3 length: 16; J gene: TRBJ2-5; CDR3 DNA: TGTACCAGCAGTTCCGACCCTGACAAGGGGCTAGAGACCCAGTACTTC; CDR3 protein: CTSSSDPDKGLETQYF
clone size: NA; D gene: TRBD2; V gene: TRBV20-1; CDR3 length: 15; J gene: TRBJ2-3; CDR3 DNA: TGCAGTGCTAGTCTGCTAGCGGGAGTCACAGATACGCAGTATTTT; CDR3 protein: CSASLLAGVTDTQYF
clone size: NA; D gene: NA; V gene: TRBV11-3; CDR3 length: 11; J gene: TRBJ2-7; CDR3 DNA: TGTGCCAGCAGAGAGAGTTACAAGCATTACTTC; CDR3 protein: CASRESYKHYF
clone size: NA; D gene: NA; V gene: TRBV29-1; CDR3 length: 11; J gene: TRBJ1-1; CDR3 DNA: TGCAGCGTTGGCCCAGAGGCCAGTGCTTTCTTT; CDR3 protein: CSVGPEASAFF
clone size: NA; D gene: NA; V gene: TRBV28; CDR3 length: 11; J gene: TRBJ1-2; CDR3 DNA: TGTGCCATCGACCCAGAGGATGGCCACACCTTC; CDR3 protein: CAIDPEDGHTF
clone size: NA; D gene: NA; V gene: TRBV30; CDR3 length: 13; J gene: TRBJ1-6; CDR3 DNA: TGTGCTGTTAGGGGGGAATATAATTCACCCCTCCACTTT; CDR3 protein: CAVRGEYNSPLHF
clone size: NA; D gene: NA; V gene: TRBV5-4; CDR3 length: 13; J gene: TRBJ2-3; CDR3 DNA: TGTACCAGCAGTCAATTACGCACAGATACGCAGTATTTT; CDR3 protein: CTSSQLRTDTQYF
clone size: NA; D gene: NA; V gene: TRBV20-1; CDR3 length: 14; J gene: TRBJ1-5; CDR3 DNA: TGCAGTGCTAGCCCCAGTAGGAGCAATCAGCCCCAGCATTTT; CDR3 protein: CSASPSRSNQPQHF
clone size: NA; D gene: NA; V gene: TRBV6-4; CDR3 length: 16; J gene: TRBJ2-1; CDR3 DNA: TGTGCCAGCAGTGACTCGCCAGCGGGCTCCTACAATGAGCAGTTCTTC; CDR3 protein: CASSDSPAGSYNEQFF
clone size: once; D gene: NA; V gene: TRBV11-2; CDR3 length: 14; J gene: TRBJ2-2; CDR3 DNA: TGTAACAGCAGCTTAGAAAGGGGGTCCGGGGAGCTGTTTTTT; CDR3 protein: CNSSLERGSGELFF
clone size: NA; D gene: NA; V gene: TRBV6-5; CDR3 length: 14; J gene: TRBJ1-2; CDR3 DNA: TGTGCCAGCAGTCCAGGACGGGGGCTATATGGCTACACCTTC; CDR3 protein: CASSPGRGLYGYTF
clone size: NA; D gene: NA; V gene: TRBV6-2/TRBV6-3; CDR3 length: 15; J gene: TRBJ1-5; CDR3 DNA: TGTGCCAGCAGTTACACGACGGGGCACAATCAGCCTCAGCATTTT; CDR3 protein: CASSYTTGHNQPQHF
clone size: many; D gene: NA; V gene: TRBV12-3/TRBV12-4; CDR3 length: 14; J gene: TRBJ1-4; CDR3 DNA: TGTGCCAGCAGTTTAGGGGGGGCGGGTGAAAAACTGTTTTTT; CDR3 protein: CASSLGGAGEKLFF
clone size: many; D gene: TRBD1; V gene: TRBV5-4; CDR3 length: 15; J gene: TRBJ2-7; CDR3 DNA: TGTGCCAGCAGCTTGGGGGACAGGGAAGTCTACGAGCAGTACTTC; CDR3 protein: CASSLGDREVYEQYF
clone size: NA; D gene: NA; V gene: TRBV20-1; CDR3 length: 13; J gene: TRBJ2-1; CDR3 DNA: TGCAGTGCTGCAATAGTCGCCTCGGGAGAGCAGTTCTTC; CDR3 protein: CSAAIVASGEQFF
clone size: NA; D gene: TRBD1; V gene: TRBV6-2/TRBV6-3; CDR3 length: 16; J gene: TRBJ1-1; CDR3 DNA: TGTGCGAGCAGGTCAGGACAGGGTGAGTTTAGAACTGAAGCTTTCTTT; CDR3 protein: CASRSGQGEFRTEAFF
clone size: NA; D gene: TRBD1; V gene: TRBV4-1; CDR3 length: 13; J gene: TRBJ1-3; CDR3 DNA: TGCGCCAGTAGCACCCACAGGGGAAGCACCATATATTTT; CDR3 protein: CASSTHRGSTIYF
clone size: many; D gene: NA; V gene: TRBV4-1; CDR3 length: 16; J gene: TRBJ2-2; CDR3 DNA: TGCGCCAGCAGCCGAGGGTTGGCAGCCGACACCGGGGAGCTGTTTTTT; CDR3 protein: CASSRGLAADTGELFF
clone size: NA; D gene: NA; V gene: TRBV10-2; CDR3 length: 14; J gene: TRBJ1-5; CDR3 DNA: TGTGCCAGCAGTGAGTTATCTAGCGATCAGCCCCAGCATTTT; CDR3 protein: CASSELSSDQPQHF
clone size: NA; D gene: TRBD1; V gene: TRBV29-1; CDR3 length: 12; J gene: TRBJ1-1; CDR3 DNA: TGCAGCACTGGGACAGGGAACACTGAAGCTTCCTTT; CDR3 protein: CSTGTGNTEASF
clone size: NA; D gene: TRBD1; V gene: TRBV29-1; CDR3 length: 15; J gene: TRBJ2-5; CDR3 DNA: TGCAGCCTTGAAGGCCCTACAGGGGGCCAAGAGACCCAGTACTTC; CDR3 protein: CSLEGPTGGQETQYF
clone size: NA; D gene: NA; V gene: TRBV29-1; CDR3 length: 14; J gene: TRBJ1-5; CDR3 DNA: TGCAGCATTGAAAAACAGGGTGTCAATCAGCCCCAGAATTTT; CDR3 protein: CSIEKQGVNQPQNF
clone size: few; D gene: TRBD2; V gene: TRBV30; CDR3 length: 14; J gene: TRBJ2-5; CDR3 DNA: TGTGCCTGGGGGCTGGGGCTAGCGGCAGAGACCCAGTACTTC; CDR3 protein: CAWGLGLAAETQYF
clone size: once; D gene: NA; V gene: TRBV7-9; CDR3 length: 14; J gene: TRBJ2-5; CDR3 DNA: TGTACCAGCAGCTTACGTGCCCTGCAAGAGACCCAGTACTTC; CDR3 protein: CTSSLRALQETQYF
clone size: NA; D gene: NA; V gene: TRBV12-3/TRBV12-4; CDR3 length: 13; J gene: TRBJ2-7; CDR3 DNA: TGTGCCGGTGGTGGCTCTAGCGCATACGAGCAGTACTTC; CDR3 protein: CAGGGSSAYEQYF
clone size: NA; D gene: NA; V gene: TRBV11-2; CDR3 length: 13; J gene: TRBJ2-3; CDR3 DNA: TGTGTCAGCAGCACCCTGGTTGCAGATAGGCAGTATTTT; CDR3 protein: CVSSTLVADRQYF
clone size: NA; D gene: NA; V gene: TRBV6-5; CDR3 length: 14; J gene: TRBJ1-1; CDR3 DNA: TGTGTCAGCAGGATCACGACAGTGGGCACTGAAGTTTTCTTT; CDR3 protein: CVSRITTVGTEVFF
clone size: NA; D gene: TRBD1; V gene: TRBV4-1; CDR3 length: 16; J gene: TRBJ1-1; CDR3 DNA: TGCGCCAGCAGCCGGACAGGGGGCCTTTTGAACACTGAGGCTTTCTTT; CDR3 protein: CASSRTGGLLNTEAFF
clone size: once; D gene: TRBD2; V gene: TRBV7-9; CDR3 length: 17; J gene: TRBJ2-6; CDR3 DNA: TGTGCTAACAGCTTACTAGCGGGTTACTCTGGGGCCAACGTCCTGACTTTC; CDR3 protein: CANSLLAGYSGANVLTF
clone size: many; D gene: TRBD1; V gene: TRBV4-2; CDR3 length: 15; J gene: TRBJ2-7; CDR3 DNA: TGTGCCAGCAGCCGGGCCGGACAGGGGGCGTACGAGCAGTACTTC; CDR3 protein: CASSRAGQGAYEQYF
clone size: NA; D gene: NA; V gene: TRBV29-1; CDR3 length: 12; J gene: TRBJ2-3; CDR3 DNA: TGCAGCGCTCGCCGGCACACACATACGCAGTATTTT; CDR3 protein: CSARRHTHTQYF
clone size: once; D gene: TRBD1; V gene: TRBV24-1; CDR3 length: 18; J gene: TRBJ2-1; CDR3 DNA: TGTGCCACCAGTGACTCCCTTCGTACAGGGGGCTCCTACAATGAGCAGTCCTTC; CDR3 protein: CATSDSLRTGGSYNEQSF
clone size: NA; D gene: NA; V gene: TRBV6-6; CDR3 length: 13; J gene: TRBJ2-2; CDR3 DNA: TGTGCCAGCGCCTTGAGGGAGGCCAGGGAGCTGTTTTTT; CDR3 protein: CASALREARELFF
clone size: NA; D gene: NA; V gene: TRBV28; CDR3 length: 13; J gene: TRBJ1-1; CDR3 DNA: TGTGCCAGCAGTGGCGGGGGGTTCCTTGAAGCTTTCTTT; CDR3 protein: CASSGGGFLEAFF
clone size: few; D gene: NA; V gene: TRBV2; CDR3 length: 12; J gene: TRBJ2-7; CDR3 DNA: TGTGCCAGCAGTCGGTTAGGGAAAGAGGGGTACTTC; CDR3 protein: CASSRLGKEGYF
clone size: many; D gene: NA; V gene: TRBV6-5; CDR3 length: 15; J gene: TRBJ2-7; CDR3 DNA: TGTGCCAGCAGTTACCTCTTCGGGTCCTCCTACGAGCAGTACTTC; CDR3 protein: CASSYLFGSSYEQYF
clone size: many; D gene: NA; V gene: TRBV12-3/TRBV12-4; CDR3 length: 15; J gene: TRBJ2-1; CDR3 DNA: TGTGCCAGCACCGTGGTCGCGGGGTCCTACAATGAGCAGTTCTTC; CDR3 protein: CASTVVAGSYNEQFF
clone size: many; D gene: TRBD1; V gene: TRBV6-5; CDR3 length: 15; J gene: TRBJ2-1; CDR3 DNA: TGTGCCAGCAGTTTACAGGGACAGTTATACAATGAGCAGTTCTTC; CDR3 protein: CASSLQGQLYNEQFF
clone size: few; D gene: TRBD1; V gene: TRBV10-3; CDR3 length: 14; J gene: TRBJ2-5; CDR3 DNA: TGTGCCATCAGTCGGACAGGTTCGTCGGAGACCCAGTACTTC; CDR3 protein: CAISRTGSSETQYF
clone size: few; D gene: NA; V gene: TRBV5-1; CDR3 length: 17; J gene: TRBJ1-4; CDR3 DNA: TGCGCCAGCAGCTTGGAGCTAGGCAGCGCGGCAGGGGAAAAACTGTTTTTT; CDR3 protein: CASSLELGSAAGEKLFF
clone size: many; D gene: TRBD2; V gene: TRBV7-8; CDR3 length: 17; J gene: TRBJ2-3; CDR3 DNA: TGTGCCAGCAGCTTAGGGACTAGCGGGCCGAGCACAGATACGCAGTATTTT; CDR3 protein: CASSLGTSGPSTDTQYF
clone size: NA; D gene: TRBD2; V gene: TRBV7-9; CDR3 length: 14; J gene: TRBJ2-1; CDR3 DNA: TGTGTCAGCAGCTTAGCGGGAGGTTCCCATGAGCAGTTCTTC; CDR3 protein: CVSSLAGGSHEQFF
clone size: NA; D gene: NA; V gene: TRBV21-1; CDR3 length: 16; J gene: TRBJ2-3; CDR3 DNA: TGTGCCAGCAGCGGACGCGGGACTAGCGAAGGAGATACGCAGTATTTT; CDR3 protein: CASSGRGTSEGDTQYF
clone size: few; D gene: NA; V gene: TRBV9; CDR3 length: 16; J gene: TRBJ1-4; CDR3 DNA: TGTGCCAGCAGCGTAGGCTTGGGGGAAACTAATGAAAAACTGTTTTTT; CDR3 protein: CASSVGLGETNEKLFF
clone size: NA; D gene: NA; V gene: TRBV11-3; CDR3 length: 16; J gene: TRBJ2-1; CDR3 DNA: TGTGTCAGTAGCCCCCCCGGAGATTCCAATTACAATGAACAGTTCTTC; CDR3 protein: CVSSPPGDSNYNEQFF